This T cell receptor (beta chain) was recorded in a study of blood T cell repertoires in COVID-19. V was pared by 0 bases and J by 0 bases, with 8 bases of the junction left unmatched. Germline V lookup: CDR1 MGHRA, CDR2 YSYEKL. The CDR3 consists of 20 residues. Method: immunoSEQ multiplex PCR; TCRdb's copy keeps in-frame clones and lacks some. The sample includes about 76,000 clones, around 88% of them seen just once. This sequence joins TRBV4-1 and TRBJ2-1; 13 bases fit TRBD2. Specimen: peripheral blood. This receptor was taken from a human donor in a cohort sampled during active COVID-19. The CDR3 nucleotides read TGCGCCAGCAGCCAAGAGGCCGGACTAGCGGGGGCCCGCTCCTACAATGAGCAGTTCTTC. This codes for CASSQEAGLAGARSYNEQFF.